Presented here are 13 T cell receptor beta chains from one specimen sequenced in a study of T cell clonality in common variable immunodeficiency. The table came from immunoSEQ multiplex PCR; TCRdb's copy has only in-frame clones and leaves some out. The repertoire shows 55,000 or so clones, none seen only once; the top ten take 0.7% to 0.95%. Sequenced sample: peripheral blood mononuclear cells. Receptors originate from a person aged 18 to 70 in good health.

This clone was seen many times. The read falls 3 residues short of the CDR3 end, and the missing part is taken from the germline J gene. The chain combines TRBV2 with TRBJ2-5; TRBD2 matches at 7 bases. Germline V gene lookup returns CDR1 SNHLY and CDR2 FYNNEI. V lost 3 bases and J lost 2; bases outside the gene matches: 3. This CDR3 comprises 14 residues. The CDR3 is CASSEWREQETQYF. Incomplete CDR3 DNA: TGTGCCAGCAGTGAGTGGCGGGAGCAAGAGACC.

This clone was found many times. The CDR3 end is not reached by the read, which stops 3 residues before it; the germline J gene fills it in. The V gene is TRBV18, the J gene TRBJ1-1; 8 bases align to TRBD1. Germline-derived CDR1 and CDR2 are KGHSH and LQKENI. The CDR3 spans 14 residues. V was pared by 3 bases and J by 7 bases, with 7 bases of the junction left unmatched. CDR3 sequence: CASSPPGGGGEAFF. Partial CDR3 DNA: TGTGCCAGCTCACCTCCAGGGGGCGGTGGTGAA.

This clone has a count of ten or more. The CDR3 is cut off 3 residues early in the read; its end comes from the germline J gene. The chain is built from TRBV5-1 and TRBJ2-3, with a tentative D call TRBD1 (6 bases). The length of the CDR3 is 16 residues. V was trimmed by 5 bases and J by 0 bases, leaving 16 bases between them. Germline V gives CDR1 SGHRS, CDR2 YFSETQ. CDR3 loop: CASSFARTASTDTQYF. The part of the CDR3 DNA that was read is TGCGCCAGCAGTTTCGCCCGGACAGCTAGCACAGATACG.

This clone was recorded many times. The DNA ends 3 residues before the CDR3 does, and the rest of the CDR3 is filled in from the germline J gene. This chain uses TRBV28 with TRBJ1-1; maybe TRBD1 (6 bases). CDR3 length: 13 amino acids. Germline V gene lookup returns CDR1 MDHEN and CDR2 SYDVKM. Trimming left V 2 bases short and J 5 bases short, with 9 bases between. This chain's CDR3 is CASSLTGRTEAFF. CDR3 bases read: TGTGCCAGCAGTTTAACAGGGAGGACTGAA.

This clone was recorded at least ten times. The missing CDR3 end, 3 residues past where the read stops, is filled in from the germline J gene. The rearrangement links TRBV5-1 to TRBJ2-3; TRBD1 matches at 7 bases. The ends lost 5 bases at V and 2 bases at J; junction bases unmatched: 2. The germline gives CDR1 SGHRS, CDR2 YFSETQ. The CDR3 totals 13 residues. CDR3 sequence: CASREGATDTQYF. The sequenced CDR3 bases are TGCGCCAGCAGAGAGGGGGCCACAGATACG.

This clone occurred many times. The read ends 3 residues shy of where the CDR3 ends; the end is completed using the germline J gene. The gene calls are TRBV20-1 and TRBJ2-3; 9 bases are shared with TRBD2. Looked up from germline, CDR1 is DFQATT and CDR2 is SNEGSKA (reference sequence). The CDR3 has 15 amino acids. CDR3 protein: CSARVSTSGQETQYF. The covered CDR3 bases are TGCAGTGCTAGAGTAAGCACTAGCGGGCAAGAGACG.

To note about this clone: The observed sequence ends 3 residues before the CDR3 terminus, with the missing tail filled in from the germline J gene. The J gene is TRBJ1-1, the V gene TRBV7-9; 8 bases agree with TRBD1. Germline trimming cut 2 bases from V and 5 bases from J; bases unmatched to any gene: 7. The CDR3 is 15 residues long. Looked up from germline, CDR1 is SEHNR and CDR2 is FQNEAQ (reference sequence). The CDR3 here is CASSLSRTGSTEAFF. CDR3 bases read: TGTGCCAGCAGCTTATCTCGGACAGGGAGTACTGAA.

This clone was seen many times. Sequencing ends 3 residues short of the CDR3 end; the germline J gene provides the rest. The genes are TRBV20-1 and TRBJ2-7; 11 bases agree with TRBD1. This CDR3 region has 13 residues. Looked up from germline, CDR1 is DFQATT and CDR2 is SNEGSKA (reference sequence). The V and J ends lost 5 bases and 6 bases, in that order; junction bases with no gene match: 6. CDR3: CSALRTGGGEQYF. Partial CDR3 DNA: TGCAGTGCTCTCCGGACAGGGGGCGGCGAG.

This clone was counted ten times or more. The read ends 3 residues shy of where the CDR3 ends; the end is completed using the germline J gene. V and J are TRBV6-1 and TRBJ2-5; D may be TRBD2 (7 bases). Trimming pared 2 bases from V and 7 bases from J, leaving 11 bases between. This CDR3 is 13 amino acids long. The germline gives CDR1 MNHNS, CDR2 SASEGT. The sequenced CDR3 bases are TGTGCCAGCAGTGAAACGAGGGGGGGGACC. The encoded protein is CASSETRGGT. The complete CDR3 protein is CASSETRGGTQYF.

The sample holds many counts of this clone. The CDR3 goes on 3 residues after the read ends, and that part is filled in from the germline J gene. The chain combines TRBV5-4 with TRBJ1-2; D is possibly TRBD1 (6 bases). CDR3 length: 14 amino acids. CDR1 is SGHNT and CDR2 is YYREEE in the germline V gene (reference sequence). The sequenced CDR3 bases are TGTGCCAGCAGCCTCGGACAGCCCAGGGAAGGC. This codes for CASSLGQPREG. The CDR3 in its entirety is CASSLGQPREGYTF.

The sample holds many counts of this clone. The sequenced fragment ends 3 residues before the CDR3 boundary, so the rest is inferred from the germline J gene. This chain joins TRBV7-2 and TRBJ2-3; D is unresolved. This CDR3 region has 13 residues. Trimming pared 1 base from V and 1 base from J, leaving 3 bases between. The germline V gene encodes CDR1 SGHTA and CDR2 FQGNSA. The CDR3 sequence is CASSLEGTDTQYF. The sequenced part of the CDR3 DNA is TGTGCCAGCAGCTTAGAGGGCACAGATACG.

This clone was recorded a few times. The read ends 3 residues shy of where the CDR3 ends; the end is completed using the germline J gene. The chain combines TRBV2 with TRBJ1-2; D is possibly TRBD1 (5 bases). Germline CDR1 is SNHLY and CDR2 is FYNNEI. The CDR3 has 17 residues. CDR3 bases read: TGTGCCAGCAGTGAATTTTCGGGTAGGGGCACAAGCTACGAC. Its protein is CASSEFSGRGTSYD. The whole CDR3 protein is CASSEFSGRGTSYDYTF. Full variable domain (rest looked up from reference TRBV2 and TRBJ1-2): EPEVTQTPSHQVTQMGQEVILRCVPISNHLYFYWYRQILGQKVEFLVSFYNNEISEKSEIFDDQFSVERPDGSNFTLKIRSTKLEDSAMYFCASSEFSGRGTSYDYTFGSGTRLTVV.

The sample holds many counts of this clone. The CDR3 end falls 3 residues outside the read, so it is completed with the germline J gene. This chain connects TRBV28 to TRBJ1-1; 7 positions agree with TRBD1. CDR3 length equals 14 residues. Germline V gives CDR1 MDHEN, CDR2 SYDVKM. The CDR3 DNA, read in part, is TGTTCTACTCTTGGGGGACAGTTGAACACTGAA. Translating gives CSTLGGQLNTE. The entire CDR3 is CSTLGGQLNTEAFF.